This T cell receptor (beta chain) came from a study of shared clonotypes between healthy human individuals. From germline, CDR1 is SGHTA and CDR2 FQGNSA. This CDR3 has 16 amino acids. The germline V and J ends were trimmed by 3 bases and 0 bases, with 12 bases remaining between them. Every subset's genomic DNA went evenly onto several immunoSEQ plates. 300 ng DNA, roughly 28,000 T cell genomes, went into unsorted PBMC replicate PCRs. Original analysis: Filtering was not the same, since immunoSEQ gave junction-only sequences without quality scores. Clones were sequenced by immunoSEQ multiplex PCR, and TCRdb holds only the in-frame ones, with some missing. V, J and clone size reflect that table, while D and trimming were determined from the DNA. The table shows approximately 470,000 clones, with around 73% occurring only once.

The TCR comes from a middle-aged woman in good health. Some clones in this sample may be carry-over from other donors' samples. The sequenced sample consisted of PBMCs. The genes are TRBV7-2 and TRBJ1-3; D remains ambiguous. Here the CDR3 reads CASSLAPVSSGNTIYF. CDR3 DNA sequence: TGTGCCAGCAGCTTGGCCCCAGTTAGCTCTGGAAACACCATATATTTT.